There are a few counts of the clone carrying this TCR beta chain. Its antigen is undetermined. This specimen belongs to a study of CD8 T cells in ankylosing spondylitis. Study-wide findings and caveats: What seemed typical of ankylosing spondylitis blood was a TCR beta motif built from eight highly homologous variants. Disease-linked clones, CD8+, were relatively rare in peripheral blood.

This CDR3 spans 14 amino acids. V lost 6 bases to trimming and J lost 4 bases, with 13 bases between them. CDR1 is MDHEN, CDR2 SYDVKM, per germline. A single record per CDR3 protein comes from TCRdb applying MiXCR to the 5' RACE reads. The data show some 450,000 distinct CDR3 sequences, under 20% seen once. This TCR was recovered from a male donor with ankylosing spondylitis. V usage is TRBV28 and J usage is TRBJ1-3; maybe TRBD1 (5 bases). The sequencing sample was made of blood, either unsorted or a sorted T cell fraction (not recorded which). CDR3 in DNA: TGTGCCAGCAGGCCGACGGGGCGAGGAAACACCATATATTTT. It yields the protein CASRPTGRGNTIYF. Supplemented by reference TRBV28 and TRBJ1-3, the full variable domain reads DVKVTQSSRYLVKRTGEKVFLECVQDMDHENMFWYRQDPGLGLRLIYFSYDVKMKEKGDIPEGYSVSREKKERFSLILESASTNQTSMYLCASRPTGRGNTIYFGEGSWLTVV.